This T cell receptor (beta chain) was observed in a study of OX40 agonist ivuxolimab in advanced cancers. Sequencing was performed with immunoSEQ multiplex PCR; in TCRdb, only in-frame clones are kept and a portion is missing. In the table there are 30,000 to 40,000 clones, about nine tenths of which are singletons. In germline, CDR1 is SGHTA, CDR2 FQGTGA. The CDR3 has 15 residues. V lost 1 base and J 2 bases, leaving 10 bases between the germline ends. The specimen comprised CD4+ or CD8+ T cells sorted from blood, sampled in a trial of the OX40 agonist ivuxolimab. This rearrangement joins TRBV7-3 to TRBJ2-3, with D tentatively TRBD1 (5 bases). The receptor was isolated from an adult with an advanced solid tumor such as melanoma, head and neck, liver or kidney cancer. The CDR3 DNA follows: TGTGCCAGCAGCTTAATGTCCAGGGCCACAGATACGCAGTATTTT. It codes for CASSLMSRATDTQYF.